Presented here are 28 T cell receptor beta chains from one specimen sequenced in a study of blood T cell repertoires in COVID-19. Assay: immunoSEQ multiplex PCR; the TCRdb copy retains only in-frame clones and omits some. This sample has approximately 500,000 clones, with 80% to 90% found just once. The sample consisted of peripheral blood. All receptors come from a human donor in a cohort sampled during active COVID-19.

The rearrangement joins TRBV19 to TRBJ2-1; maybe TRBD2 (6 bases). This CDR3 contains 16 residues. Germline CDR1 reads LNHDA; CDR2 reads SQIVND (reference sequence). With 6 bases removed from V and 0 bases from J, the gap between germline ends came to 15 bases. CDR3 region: CASSTHRRVSYNEQFF. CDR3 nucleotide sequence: TGTGCCAGTAGCACACACAGGAGGGTCTCCTACAATGAGCAGTTCTTC.

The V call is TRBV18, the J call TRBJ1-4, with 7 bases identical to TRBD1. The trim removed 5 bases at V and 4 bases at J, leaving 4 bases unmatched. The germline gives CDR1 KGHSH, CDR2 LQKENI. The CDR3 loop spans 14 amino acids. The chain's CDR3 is CASSKGQSNEKLFF. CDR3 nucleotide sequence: TGTGCCAGCTCAAAGGGACAGAGTAATGAAAAACTGTTTTTT.

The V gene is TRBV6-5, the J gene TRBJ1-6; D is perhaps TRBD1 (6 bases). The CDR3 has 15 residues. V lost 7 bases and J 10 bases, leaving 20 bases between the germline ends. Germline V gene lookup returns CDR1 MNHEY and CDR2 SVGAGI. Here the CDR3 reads CASNLDRLGSSPLHF. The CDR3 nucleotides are TGTGCCAGCAACCTAGACAGGCTCGGCTCCTCACCCCTCCACTTT.

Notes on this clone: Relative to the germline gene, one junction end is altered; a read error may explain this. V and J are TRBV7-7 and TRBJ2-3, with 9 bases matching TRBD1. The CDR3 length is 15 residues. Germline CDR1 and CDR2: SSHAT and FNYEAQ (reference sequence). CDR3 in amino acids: CASSYGRDRAATQYF. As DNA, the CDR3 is TGTGCTAGCAGCTACGGCCGGGACAGGGCTGCGACGCAGTATTTT.

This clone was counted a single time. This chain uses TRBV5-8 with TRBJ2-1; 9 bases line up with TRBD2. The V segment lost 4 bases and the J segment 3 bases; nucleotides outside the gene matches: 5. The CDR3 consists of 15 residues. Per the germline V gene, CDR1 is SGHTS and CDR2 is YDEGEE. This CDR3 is CASSQGLAVYNEQFF. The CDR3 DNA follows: TGTGCCAGCAGCCAGGGACTAGCAGTCTACAATGAGCAGTTCTTC.

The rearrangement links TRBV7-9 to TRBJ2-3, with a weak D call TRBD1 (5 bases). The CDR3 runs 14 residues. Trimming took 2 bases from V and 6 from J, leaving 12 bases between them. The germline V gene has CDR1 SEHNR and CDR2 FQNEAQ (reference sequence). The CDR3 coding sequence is TGTGCCAGCAGCTTATACAGGAAGACGGATACGCAGTATTTT. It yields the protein CASSLYRKTDTQYF. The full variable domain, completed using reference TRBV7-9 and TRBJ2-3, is DTGVSQNPRHKITKRGQNVTFRCDPISEHNRLYWYRQTLGQGPEFLTYFQNEAQLEKSRLLSDRFSAERPKGSFSTLEIQRTEQGDSAMYLCASSLYRKTDTQYFGPGTRLTVL.

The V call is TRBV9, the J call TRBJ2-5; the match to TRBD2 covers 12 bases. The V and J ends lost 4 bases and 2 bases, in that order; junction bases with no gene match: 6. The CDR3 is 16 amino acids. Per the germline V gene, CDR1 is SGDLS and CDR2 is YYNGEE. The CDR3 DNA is TGTGCCAGCAGCCTCGGGGGGACTAGCGGGCAAGAGACCCAGTACTTC. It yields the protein CASSLGGTSGQETQYF.

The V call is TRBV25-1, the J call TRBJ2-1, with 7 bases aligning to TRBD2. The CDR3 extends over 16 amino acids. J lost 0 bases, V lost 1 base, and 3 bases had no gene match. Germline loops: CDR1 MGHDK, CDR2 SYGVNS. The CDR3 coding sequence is TGTGCCAGCAGTGAATTAGTAGCGGGCTCCTACAATGAGCAGTTCTTC. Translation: CASSELVAGSYNEQFF.

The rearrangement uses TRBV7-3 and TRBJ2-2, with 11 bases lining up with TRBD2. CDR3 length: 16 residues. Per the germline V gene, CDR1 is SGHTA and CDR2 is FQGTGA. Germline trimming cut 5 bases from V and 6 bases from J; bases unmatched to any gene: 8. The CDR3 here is CASSPRTSGSAGELFF. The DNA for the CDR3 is TGTGCCAGCAGCCCCCGAACTAGCGGGAGTGCCGGGGAGCTGTTTTTT.

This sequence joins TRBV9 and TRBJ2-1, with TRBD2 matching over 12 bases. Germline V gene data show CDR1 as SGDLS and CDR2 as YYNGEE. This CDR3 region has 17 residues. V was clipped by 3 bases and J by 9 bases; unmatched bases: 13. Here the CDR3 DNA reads TGTGCCAGCAGCGGATCGAAAGCTAGCGGGAGGGATGTTGAGCAGTTCTTC. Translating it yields CASSGSKASGRDVEQFF.

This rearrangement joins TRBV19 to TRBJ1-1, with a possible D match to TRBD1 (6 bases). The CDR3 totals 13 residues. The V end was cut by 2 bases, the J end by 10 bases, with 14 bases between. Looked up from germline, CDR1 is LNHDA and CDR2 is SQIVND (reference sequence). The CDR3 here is CASSIRQGRRAFF. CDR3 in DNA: TGTGCCAGTAGTATAAGGCAGGGGAGACGAGCTTTCTTT.

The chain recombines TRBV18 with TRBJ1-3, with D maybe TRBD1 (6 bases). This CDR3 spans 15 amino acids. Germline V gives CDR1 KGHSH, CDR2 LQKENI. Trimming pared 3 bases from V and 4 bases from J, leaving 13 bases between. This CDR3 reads CASSPGQPGGNTIYF. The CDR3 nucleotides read TGTGCCAGCTCACCGGGACAACCGGGAGGAAACACCATATATTTT. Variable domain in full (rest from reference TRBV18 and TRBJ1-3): NAGVMQNPRHLVRRRGQEARLRCSPMKGHSHVYWYRQLPEEGLKFMVYLQKENIIDESGMPKERFSAEFPKEGPSILRIQQVVRGDSAAYFCASSPGQPGGNTIYFGEGSWLTVV.

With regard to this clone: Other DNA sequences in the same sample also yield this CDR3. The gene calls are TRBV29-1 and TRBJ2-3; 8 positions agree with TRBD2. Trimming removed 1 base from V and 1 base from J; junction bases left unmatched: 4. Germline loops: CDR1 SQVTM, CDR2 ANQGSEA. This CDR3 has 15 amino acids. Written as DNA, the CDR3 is TGCAGCGTTGAAGTAGGAGCGGGAGGCACAGATACGCAGTATTTT. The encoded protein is CSVEVGAGGTDTQYF.

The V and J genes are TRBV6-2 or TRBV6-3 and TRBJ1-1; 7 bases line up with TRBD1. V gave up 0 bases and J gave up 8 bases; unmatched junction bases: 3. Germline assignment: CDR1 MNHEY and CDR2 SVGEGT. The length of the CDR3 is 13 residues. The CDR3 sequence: CASSYSGTEEAFF. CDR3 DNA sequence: TGTGCCAGCAGTTACTCGGGGACAGAGGAAGCTTTCTTT.

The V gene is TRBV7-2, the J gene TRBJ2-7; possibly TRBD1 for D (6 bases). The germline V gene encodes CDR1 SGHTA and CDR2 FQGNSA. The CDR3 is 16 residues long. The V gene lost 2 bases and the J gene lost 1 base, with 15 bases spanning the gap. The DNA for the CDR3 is TGTGCCAGCAGCTTACAGGGGACGCCCGGATCCTACGAGCAGTACTTC. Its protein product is CASSLQGTPGSYEQYF.

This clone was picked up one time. This CDR3 reads CASSHTRDRGPPGELFF. CDR3 in DNA: TGTGCCAGCAGCCACACTCGGGACAGGGGTCCCCCCGGGGAGCTGTTTTTT. The V and J genes are TRBV3-1 (or the pseudogene TRBV3-2) and TRBJ2-2; 10 bases agree with TRBD1. From germline, CDR1 is LGHDT and CDR2 YNNKEL (reference sequence). Unmatched junction bases numbered 10, after V lost 3 bases and J lost 6 bases. The CDR3 loop spans 17 amino acids.

The CDR3 DNA sequence: TGTGCCAGCAGCTTGCGGAGATTAGCGGGACGCTACAATGAGCAGTTCTTC. Translating it yields CASSLRRLAGRYNEQFF. The gene calls are TRBV13 and TRBJ2-1; 8 bases align to TRBD2. The germline V gene has CDR1 PRHDT and CDR2 FYEKMQ (reference sequence). CDR3 length: 17 amino acids. Trimming cost V 3 bases and J 3 bases; bases outside gene matches: 10.

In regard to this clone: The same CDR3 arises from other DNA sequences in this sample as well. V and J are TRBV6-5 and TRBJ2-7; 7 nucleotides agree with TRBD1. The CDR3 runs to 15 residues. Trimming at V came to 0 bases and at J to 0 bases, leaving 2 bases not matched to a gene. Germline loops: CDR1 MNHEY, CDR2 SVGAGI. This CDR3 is CASSYSNRGSYEQYF. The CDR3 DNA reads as TGTGCCAGCAGTTACTCGAACAGGGGCTCCTACGAGCAGTACTTC.

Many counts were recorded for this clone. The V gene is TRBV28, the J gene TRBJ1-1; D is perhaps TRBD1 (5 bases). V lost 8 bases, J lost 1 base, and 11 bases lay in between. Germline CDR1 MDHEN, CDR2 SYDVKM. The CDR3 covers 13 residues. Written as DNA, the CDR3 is TGTGCCAGCCGGGGGATCCAGAACACTGAAGCTTTCTTT. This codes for CASRGIQNTEAFF.

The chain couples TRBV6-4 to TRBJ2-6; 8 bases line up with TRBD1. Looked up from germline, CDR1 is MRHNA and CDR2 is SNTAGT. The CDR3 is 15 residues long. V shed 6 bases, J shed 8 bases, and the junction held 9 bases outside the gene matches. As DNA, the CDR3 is TGTGCCAGCAGCGAGAGGACAGGGTTTACCAACGTCCTGACTTTC. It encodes CASSERTGFTNVLTF.

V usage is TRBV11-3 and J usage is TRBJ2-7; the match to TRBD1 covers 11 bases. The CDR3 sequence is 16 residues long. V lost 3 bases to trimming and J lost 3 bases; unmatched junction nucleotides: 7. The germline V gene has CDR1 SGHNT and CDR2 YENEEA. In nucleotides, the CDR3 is TGTGCCAGCAGCTTGAGTGCCGGGACAGGGGGCTACGAGCAGTACTTC. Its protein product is CASSLSAGTGGYEQYF.

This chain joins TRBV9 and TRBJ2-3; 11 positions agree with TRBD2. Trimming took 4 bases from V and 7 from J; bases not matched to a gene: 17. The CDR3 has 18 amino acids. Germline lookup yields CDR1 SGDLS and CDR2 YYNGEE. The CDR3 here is CASSPDTGTSGRSYTQYF. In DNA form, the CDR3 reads TGTGCCAGCAGCCCCGATACCGGGACTAGCGGCAGGAGTTATACGCAGTATTTT.

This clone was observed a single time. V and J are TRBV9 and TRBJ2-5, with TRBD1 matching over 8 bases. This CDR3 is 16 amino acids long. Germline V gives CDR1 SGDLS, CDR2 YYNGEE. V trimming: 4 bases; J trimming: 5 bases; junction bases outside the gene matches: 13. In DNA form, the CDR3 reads TGTGCCAGCAGCCCAAGACAGGGGCTCGAGGGGGAGACCCAGTACTTC. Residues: CASSPRQGLEGETQYF.

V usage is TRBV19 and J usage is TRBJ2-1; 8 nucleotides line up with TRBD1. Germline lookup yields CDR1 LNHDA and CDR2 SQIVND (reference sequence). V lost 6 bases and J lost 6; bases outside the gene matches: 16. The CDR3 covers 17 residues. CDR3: CASSPRVRQGLSNEQFF. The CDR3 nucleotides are TGTGCCAGTAGCCCCCGTGTACGACAGGGGTTAAGCAATGAGCAGTTCTTC.

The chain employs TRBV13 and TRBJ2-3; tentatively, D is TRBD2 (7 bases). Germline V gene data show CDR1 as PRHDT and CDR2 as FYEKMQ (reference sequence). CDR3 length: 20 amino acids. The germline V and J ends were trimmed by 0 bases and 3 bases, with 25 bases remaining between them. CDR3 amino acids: CASSLGARFVRGGGTDTQYF. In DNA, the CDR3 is TGTGCCAGCAGCTTAGGAGCCCGTTTTGTCCGAGGGGGAGGGACAGATACGCAGTATTTT.

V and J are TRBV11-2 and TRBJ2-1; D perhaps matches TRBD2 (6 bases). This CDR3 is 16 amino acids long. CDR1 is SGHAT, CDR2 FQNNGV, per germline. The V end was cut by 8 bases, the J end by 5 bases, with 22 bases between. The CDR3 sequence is CASGILGGTKHNEQFF. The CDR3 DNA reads TGTGCCAGCGGAATTCTAGGAGGGACGAAACACAATGAGCAGTTCTTC.

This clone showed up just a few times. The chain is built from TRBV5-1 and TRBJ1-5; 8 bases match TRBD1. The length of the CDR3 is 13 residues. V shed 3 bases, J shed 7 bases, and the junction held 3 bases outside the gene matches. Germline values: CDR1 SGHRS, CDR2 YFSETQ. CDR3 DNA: TGCGCCAGCAGCTCGACAGGGGACCAGCCCCAGCATTTT. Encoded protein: CASSSTGDQPQHF.

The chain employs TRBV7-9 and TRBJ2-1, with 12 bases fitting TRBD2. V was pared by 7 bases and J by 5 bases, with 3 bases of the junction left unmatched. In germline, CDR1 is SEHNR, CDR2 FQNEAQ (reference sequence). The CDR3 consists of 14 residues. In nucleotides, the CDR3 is TGTGCCAGCAAGCTAGCGGGAGGGGACAATGAGCAGTTCTTC. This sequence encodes CASKLAGGDNEQFF.